Shown below are 5 T cell receptor beta chains from a single sample sequenced in a study of cytomegalovirus exposure and HLA in healthy donors. Use of 60 Vbeta and 13 Jbeta primers characterized the PCR. Libraries were prepared by immunoSEQ multiplex PCR; TCRdb keeps only in-frame clonotypes and omits some of them. Among some 140,000 clones, 75% to 80% were seen once, and the ten largest hold 2% to 2.5%. What was sequenced was PBMCs. All receptors derive from a young man in good health and CMV-seronegative.

The chain combines TRBV5-1 with TRBJ2-7, with D perhaps matching TRBD2 (6 bases). The CDR3 is 14 residues long. Trimming pared 0 bases from V and 5 bases from J, leaving 12 bases between. Germline CDR1 is SGHRS and CDR2 is YFSETQ. CDR3 sequence: CASSLATSNHEQYF. In DNA, the CDR3 is TGCGCCAGCAGCTTGGCGACTAGTAACCACGAGCAGTACTTC.

The V gene is TRBV27, the J gene TRBJ2-4; D might be TRBD2 (5 bases). V lost 6 bases to trimming and J lost 5 bases, with 11 bases between them. The CDR3 is made up of 13 amino acids. Germline V gives CDR1 MNHEY, CDR2 SMNVEV (reference sequence). In DNA form, the CDR3 reads TGTGCCAGCAGGCTACCCGGGGAAAACATTCAGTACTTC. Protein product: CASRLPGENIQYF.

V is TRBV10-1 and J is TRBJ2-2, with D tentatively TRBD1 (5 bases). Germline CDR1 WNHNN, CDR2 SYGVQD (reference sequence). Between the trimmed V and J ends, which lost 1 base and 4 bases, there was a span of 7 bases. The CDR3 covers 14 residues. The CDR3 spells CASSEFDSTGELFF. In DNA, the CDR3 is TGCGCCAGCAGTGAGTTCGACAGCACCGGGGAGCTGTTTTTT.

The rearrangement joins TRBV29-1 to TRBJ2-7; D might be TRBD1 (5 bases). Germline CDR1 reads SQVTM; CDR2 reads ANQGSEA. This CDR3 spans 11 amino acids. V lost 6 bases to trimming and J lost 2 bases, with 8 bases between them. Written as DNA, the CDR3 is TGCAGCGTGCAGGGCCCCTACGAGCAGTACTTC. It yields the protein CSVQGPYEQYF.

This chain joins TRBV19 and TRBJ2-7; tentative D call: TRBD2 (5 bases). V was trimmed by 4 bases and J by 1 base, leaving 11 bases between them. Germline CDR1 is LNHDA and CDR2 is SQIVND (reference sequence). The CDR3 loop spans 14 amino acids. CDR3 sequence reads: CASSKLAGSYEQYF. The DNA of the CDR3 is TGTGCCAGTAGTAAGCTCGCGGGTTCCTACGAGCAGTACTTC.